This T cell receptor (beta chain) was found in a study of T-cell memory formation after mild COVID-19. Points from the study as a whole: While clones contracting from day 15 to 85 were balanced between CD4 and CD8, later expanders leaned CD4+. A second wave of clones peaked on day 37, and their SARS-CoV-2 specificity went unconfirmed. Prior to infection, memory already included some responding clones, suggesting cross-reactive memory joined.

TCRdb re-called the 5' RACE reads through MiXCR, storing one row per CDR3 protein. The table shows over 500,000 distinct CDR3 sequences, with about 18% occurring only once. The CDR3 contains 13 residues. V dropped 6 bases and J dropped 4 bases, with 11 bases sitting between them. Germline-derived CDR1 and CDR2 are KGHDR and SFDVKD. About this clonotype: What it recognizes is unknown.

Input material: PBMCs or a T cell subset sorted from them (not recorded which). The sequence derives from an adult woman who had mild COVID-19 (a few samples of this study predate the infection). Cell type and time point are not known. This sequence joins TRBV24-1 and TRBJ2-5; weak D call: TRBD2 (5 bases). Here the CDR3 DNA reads TGTGCCACCAGTCTGGACGGGGTAGAGACCCAGTACTTC. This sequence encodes CATSLDGVETQYF.